Below, 4 T cell receptor beta chains from the same sample are listed, as sequenced in a study of vaccination effects on CD4 cells after COVID-19. Clones were sequenced by immunoSEQ multiplex PCR, and TCRdb holds only the in-frame ones, with some missing. Here the sample spans 55,000 to 90,000 clones, under 85% being singletons. For these TCRs, the target antigens are not known. Sequencing followed a ViraFEST assay step that expanded antigen-specific CD4+ T cells with viral peptide pools. When 10 to 11 days of culture had elapsed, CD4+ T cells were isolated. From March to December 2020, the person had a SARS-CoV-2 infection that was confirmed by PCR. Sequencing used CD4+ T cells from PBMCs cultured with HIV peptides, obtained before COVID-19 vaccination. Subset indicated: HIV-1 Nef peptide pool negative control/reference culture. The receptors were sampled from a human donor who had a prior SARS-CoV-2 infection.

This chain connects TRBV4-2 to TRBJ2-7; D might be TRBD1 (6 bases). This CDR3 comprises 13 residues. Trimming took off 5 bases at V and 4 bases at J, with 12 bases between the two ends. Germline CDR1 LGHNA, CDR2 YNFKEQ. The CDR3 DNA reads TGTGCCAGCAGCGTTAGTGGGACATACGAGCAGTACTTC. It yields the protein CASSVSGTYEQYF.

The V call is TRBV10-3, the J call TRBJ2-5, with D hard to call. Per the germline V gene, CDR1 is ENHRY and CDR2 is SYGVKD. V was cut by 0 bases and J by 4 bases, with 0 bases left in between. The CDR3 extends over 11 amino acids. The CDR3 DNA sequence: TGTGCCATCAGTGAGTCAGAGACCCAGTACTTC. This codes for CAISESETQYF.

The chain uses TRBV9 and TRBJ1-2, with 12 bases lining up with TRBD1. There are 15 residues in the CDR3. Germline-derived CDR1 and CDR2 are SGDLS and YYNGEE. After removal of 3 bases from V and 8 bases from J, the junction contained 8 bases not matched to a gene. The CDR3 nucleotides are TGTGCCAGCAGCGCCCAGGGGGGGACAGGGGGCGGCTACACCTTC. Amino acid sequence: CASSAQGGTGGGYTF.

This clone was counted a few times. The rearrangement joins TRBV6-1 to TRBJ2-1; the match to TRBD2 covers 12 bases. The germline gives CDR1 MNHNS, CDR2 SASEGT. Germline trimming cut 4 bases from V and 4 bases from J; bases unmatched to any gene: 5. This CDR3 region has 16 residues. The CDR3 loop reads CASSGSLAGGYNEQFF. The DNA of the CDR3 is TGTGCCAGCAGTGGGAGTCTAGCGGGGGGGTACAATGAGCAGTTCTTC.